This passage covers 9 T cell receptor beta chains from one sample sequenced in a study of cytomegalovirus exposure and HLA in healthy donors. PCR used 60 Vbeta primers and 13 Jbeta primers. The assay was immunoSEQ multiplex PCR, and TCRdb's table has in-frame clones only and misses some. Of about 190,000 clones in the sample, around 80% were seen once. The sample was PBMCs. These receptors all stem from a woman under 30 in good health and CMV-seropositive.

This rearrangement joins TRBV14 to TRBJ1-2; D not certain. The germline gives CDR1 SGHDN, CDR2 FVKESK. This CDR3 is built from 15 residues. V gave up 0 bases and J gave up 3 bases, with 11 bases separating them. The CDR3 sequence: CASSQEPSGDYGYTF. For the CDR3, the DNA is TGTGCCAGCAGCCAAGAACCGTCTGGAGACTATGGCTACACCTTC.

This clone was detected only a few times. The chain joins TRBV9 to TRBJ2-5; D is perhaps TRBD1 (6 bases). The CDR3 loop spans 14 amino acids. Deletions cut 3 bases from V and 1 base from J, with 10 bases between. Germline-derived CDR1 and CDR2 are SGDLS and YYNGEE. CDR3: CASSEGVFQETQYF. As DNA, the CDR3 is TGTGCCAGCAGCGAGGGGGTCTTCCAAGAGACCCAGTACTTC.

CDR3 coding DNA: TGCGCCAGCAGCTTGGACCCTGACAGGGGGATCAGGGATACGCAGTATTTT. This sequence encodes CASSLDPDRGIRDTQYF. The rearrangement joins TRBV5-1 to TRBJ2-3; 9 positions agree with TRBD1. The CDR3 has 17 residues. CDR1 and CDR2 from the germline V gene are SGHRS and YFSETQ. V shed 0 bases and J 6 bases; nucleotides not matched to a gene: 11.

The V gene is TRBV19, the J gene TRBJ1-3; 8 bases map to TRBD1. The CDR3 consists of 15 residues. The germline CDR1 and CDR2 sequences are LNHDA and SQIVND (reference sequence). Trimming at V came to 3 bases and at J to 3 bases, leaving 4 bases not matched to a gene. The CDR3 sequence: CASSMGQADGNTIYF. As DNA, the CDR3 is TGTGCCAGTAGTATGGGACAGGCGGATGGAAACACCATATATTTT.

The gene calls are TRBV6-1 and TRBJ1-5; D not resolved. Trimming removed 1 base at V and 5 bases at J, with 18 bases between. Germline CDR1 MNHNS, CDR2 SASEGT. There are 17 residues in the CDR3. CDR3 loop: CASSEGAIGGGHQPQHF. The DNA of the CDR3 is TGTGCCAGCAGTGAAGGGGCCATCGGTGGAGGGCATCAGCCCCAGCATTTT.

The chain employs TRBV4-1 and TRBJ1-1; TRBD1 matches 9 bases. Losses at the gene ends were 4 bases for V and 8 bases for J; bases not matched to a gene: 8. The CDR3 consists of 14 residues. Per germline, CDR1 MGHRA and CDR2 YSYEKL. The CDR3 nucleotides read TGCGCCAGCAGCCGGGAAGGGGGGACAGGGGAAGCTTTCTTT. Translated, it gives CASSREGGTGEAFF.

This chain joins TRBV18 and TRBJ2-1; 7 bases fit TRBD1. In germline, CDR1 is KGHSH, CDR2 LQKENI. Trimming removed 5 bases from V and 10 bases from J; junction bases left unmatched: 11. The CDR3 consists of 14 residues. The CDR3 nucleotides read TGTGCCAGCTCAACGCCCGACAGGGAAGGAGAGCAGTTCTTC. Its translation is CASSTPDREGEQFF.

V and J are TRBV15 and TRBJ2-2; 7 bases are a match to TRBD1. The CDR3 totals 14 residues. V shed 4 bases and J 6 bases; nucleotides not matched to a gene: 5. The germline V gene has CDR1 LNHNV and CDR2 YYDKDF (reference sequence). The CDR3 loop is CATSNTGDAGELFF. The DNA for the CDR3 is TGTGCCACCAGCAACACAGGGGACGCCGGGGAGCTGTTTTTT.

The gene calls are TRBV27 and TRBJ1-1, with a tentative D call TRBD1 (6 bases). CDR3 length: 15 residues. Germline CDR1 and CDR2: MNHEY and SMNVEV (reference sequence). V lost 5 bases and J 0 bases, leaving 13 bases between the germline ends. Here the CDR3 DNA reads TGTGCCAGCAGTGTCGACAGGAGAATGAACACTGAAGCTTTCTTT. Its protein is CASSVDRRMNTEAFF.